What follows are 11 T cell receptor beta chains derived from one specimen sequenced in a study of long-term antiretroviral therapy in people with HIV. Runs used v3.0 of the immunoSEQ assay and were done at survey level. Clones were read by immunoSEQ multiplex PCR, and TCRdb kept only the in-frame ones, dropping some. The table lists about 25,000 clones, 80% to 90% of them singletons. Sequences were derived from unsorted PBMCs, sampled 1.2 years after starting antiretroviral therapy. The receptors originated from a man between 50 and 59 years old with HIV.

This chain uses TRBV2 with TRBJ1-6, with TRBD1 matching 8 bases. This CDR3 is 16 amino acids long. V lost 5 bases, J lost 9 bases, and 12 bases stayed unmatched. CDR1 and CDR2 from the germline V gene are SNHLY and FYNNEI. The CDR3 protein is CASSLMGQAGLSPLHF. For the CDR3, the DNA is TGTGCCAGCAGTCTGATGGGACAGGCCGGGCTTTCACCCCTCCACTTT. The whole variable domain, remainder taken from reference TRBV2 and TRBJ1-6, is EPEVTQTPSHQVTQMGQEVILRCVPISNHLYFYWYRQILGQKVEFLVSFYNNEISEKSEIFDDQFSVERPDGSNFTLKIRSTKLEDSAMYFCASSLMGQAGLSPLHFGNGTRLTVT.

The chain joins TRBV7-9 to TRBJ2-3; 10 nucleotides align to TRBD1. J lost 1 base, V lost 9 bases, and 13 bases had no gene match. This CDR3 has 17 amino acids. The germline V gene has CDR1 SEHNR and CDR2 FQNEAQ (reference sequence). CDR3 amino acids: CASVRDRGRLGTDTQYF. The CDR3 nucleotides read TGTGCCAGTGTCCGGGACAGGGGACGTCTCGGCACAGATACGCAGTATTTT.

The chain recombines TRBV4-1 with TRBJ1-3; no clear D gene. V was trimmed by 0 bases and J by 0 bases, leaving 21 bases between them. Germline CDR1 MGHRA, CDR2 YSYEKL. CDR3 length: 20 residues. The CDR3 loop reads CASSQDNGQMVKSSGNTIYF. Written as DNA, the CDR3 is TGCGCCAGCAGCCAAGATAACGGCCAAATGGTAAAATCCTCTGGAAACACCATATATTTT.

The chain couples TRBV30 to TRBJ1-4; D remains unclear. V shed 3 bases and J shed 2 bases, with 10 bases lying between them. CDR3 length equals 14 residues. Germline CDR1 and CDR2: GTSNPN and SVGIG (reference sequence). For the CDR3, the DNA is TGTGCCTGGAGCGCCGGGAGGACTAATGAAAAACTGTTTTTT. This encodes CAWSAGRTNEKLFF.

The rearrangement uses TRBV2 and TRBJ1-5; D gene ambiguous. This CDR3 has 14 residues. CDR1 and CDR2 from the germline V gene are SNHLY and FYNNEI. With 6 bases removed from V and 0 bases from J, the gap between germline ends came to 9 bases. The CDR3 spells CASSRLNSNQPQHF. CDR3 in DNA: TGTGCCAGCAGCAGACTGAATAGCAATCAGCCCCAGCATTTT. Variable domain in full (rest from reference TRBV2 and TRBJ1-5): EPEVTQTPSHQVTQMGQEVILRCVPISNHLYFYWYRQILGQKVEFLVSFYNNEISEKSEIFDDQFSVERPDGSNFTLKIRSTKLEDSAMYFCASSRLNSNQPQHFGDGTRLSIL.

The chain employs TRBV28 and TRBJ1-6, with D unresolved. The CDR3 has 17 residues. V was trimmed by 5 bases and J by 0 bases, leaving 14 bases between them. Per the germline V gene, CDR1 is MDHEN and CDR2 is SYDVKM. CDR3 region: CASSPARLSSYNSPLHF. CDR3 coding DNA: TGTGCCAGCAGTCCCGCACGCCTGAGCTCCTATAATTCACCCCTCCACTTT.

The V call is TRBV11-2, the J call TRBJ1-2; no definite D call. The V end was cut by 1 base, the J end by 4 bases, with 16 bases between. From germline, CDR1 is SGHAT and CDR2 FQNNGV. This CDR3 has 16 amino acids. CDR3 sequence (DNA): TGTGCCAGCAGCTTAGGCCCCACCTTAAGCGGCTATGGCTACACCTTC. Amino acid sequence: CASSLGPTLSGYGYTF.

This chain connects TRBV9 to TRBJ2-7, with D unclear. With 0 bases removed from V and 3 bases from J, the gap between germline ends came to 10 bases. CDR3 length equals 14 residues. Germline values: CDR1 SGDLS, CDR2 YYNGEE. Here the CDR3 reads CASSVGPGHYEQYF. The CDR3 coding sequence is TGTGCCAGCAGCGTAGGCCCCGGTCACTACGAGCAGTACTTC.

The rearrangement joins TRBV4-1 to TRBJ2-1; D is possibly TRBD1 or TRBD2 (5 bases each). The CDR3 spans 14 residues. Per germline, CDR1 MGHRA and CDR2 YSYEKL. The V gene lost 5 bases and the J gene lost 8 bases, with 16 bases spanning the gap. CDR3 in DNA: TGCGCCAGCAGCTCGGGGCCTTCTCCATATGAGCAGTTCTTC. Protein: CASSSGPSPYEQFF.

This chain links TRBV28 with TRBJ1-5; D not resolved. CDR3 length: 14 amino acids. Germline V lookup: CDR1 MDHEN, CDR2 SYDVKM. The V end lost 8 bases, the J end lost 1 base, and 12 bases lay between the germline ends. For the CDR3, the DNA is TGTGCCAGCTTAGCGTTTAGGAGCAATCAGCCCCAGCATTTT. Residues: CASLAFRSNQPQHF. The variable domain in full, completed from reference TRBV28 and TRBJ1-5, reads DVKVTQSSRYLVKRTGEKVFLECVQDMDHENMFWYRQDPGLGLRLIYFSYDVKMKEKGDIPEGYSVSREKKERFSLILESASTNQTSMYLCASLAFRSNQPQHFGDGTRLSIL.

The gene calls are TRBV4-3 and TRBJ2-2; a weak D match, TRBD1 (6 bases). V was pared by 0 bases and J by 5 bases, with 19 bases between. The germline V gene encodes CDR1 LGHNA and CDR2 YSLEER. The CDR3 is 18 amino acids. In DNA form, the CDR3 reads TGCGCCAGCAGCCAAGATATAGAACAGGGATTCGTAACCGGGGAGCTGTTTTTT. Translated: CASSQDIEQGFVTGELFF.